The clone carrying this T cell receptor (beta chain) turned up a few times. Its antigen is unidentified. The treatment was: approximately 11-day PBMC culture with coronavirus spike peptide pools or control peptides (ViraFEST assay). CD4+ T cells were isolated by negative selection after less than twelve days of culture. This entry comes from a study of vaccination and CD4 T cells after COVID-19. Sequencing of the DNA from cultured CD4+ T cells was carried out with the Oncomine TCR Beta short-read assay. Using its own MiXCR run on the PCR reads, TCRdb lists one record per CDR3 protein. This table holds 25,000 to 30,000 distinct CDR3 sequences, approximately 66% found once. In germline, CDR1 is MNHNS, CDR2 SASEGT. Germline trimming cut 8 bases from V and 1 base from J; bases unmatched to any gene: 5. This CDR3 has 14 amino acids. Study results and limitations: Vaccine-specific clones numbering 304 of 307 showed spike mono-reactivity in convalescent patients.

This sequence was found in a human donor who received a COVID-19 vaccine. Source: CD4+ T cells from blood, cultured in vitro, taken after SARS-CoV-2 vaccination. This sequence joins TRBV6-1 and TRBJ2-5; 9 bases are shared with TRBD1. The CDR3 here is CASVPTGGQETQYF. The CDR3 DNA reads TGTGCCAGCGTTCCGACAGGGGGCCAAGAGACCCAGTACTTC.